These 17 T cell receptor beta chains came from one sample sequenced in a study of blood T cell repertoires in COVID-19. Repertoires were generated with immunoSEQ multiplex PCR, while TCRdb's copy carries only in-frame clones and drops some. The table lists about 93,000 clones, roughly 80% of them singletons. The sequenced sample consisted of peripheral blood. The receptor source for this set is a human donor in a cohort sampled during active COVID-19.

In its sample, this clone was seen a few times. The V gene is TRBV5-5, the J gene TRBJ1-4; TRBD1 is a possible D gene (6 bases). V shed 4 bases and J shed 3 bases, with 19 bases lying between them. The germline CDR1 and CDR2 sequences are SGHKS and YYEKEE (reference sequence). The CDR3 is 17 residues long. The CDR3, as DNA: TGTGCCAGCAGCAACGACAGGCTAGGGTGGGCTAATGAAAAACTGTTTTTT. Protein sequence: CASSNDRLGWANEKLFF.

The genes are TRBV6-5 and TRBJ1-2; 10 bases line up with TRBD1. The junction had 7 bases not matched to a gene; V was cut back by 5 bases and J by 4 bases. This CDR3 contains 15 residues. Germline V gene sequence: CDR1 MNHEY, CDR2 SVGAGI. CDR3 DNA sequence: TGTGCCAGCAGTCGAGGACAGGGGGTTGTCTATGGCTACACCTTC. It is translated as CASSRGQGVVYGYTF.

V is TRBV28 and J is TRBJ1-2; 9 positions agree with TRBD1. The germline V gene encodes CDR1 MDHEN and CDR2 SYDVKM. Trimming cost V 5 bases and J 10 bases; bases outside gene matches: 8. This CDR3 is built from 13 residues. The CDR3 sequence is CASSGDREFFYTF. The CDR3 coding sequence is TGTGCCAGCAGTGGGGACAGGGAGTTTTTCTACACCTTC.

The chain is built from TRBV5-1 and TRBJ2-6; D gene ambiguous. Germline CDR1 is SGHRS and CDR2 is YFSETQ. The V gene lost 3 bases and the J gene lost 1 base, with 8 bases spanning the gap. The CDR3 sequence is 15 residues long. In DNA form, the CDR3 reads TGCGCCAGCAGCTCGCCAGGATCTGGGGCCAACGTCCTGACTTTC. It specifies CASSSPGSGANVLTF.

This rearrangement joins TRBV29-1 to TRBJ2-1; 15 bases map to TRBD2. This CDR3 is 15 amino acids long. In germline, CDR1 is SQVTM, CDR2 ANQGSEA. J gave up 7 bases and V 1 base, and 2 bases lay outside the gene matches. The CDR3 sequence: CSVEGTSGGVNEQFF. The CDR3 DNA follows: TGCAGCGTTGAAGGGACTAGCGGGGGGGTGAATGAGCAGTTCTTC.

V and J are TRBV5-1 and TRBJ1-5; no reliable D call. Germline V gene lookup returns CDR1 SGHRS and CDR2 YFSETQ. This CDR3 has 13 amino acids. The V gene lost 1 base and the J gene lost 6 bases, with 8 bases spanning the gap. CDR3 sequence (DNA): TGCGCCAGCAGCTTGAAGACGGGTCAGCCCCAGCATTTT. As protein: CASSLKTGQPQHF.

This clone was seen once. Written as DNA, the CDR3 is TGCGCCAGCAGCCGGACGGGACAGGGGACGAACACTGAAGCTTTCTTT. This translates into CASSRTGQGTNTEAFF. The genes are TRBV5-1 and TRBJ1-1; the match to TRBD1 covers 10 bases. Germline V gives CDR1 SGHRS, CDR2 YFSETQ. The trim removed 4 bases at V and 1 base at J, leaving 7 bases unmatched. The CDR3 has 16 amino acids.

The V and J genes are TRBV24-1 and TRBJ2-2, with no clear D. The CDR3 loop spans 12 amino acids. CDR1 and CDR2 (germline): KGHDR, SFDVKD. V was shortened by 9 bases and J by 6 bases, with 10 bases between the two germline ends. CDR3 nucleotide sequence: TGTGCCACCGTTGGAGAGGCCGGGGAGCTGTTTTTT. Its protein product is CATVGEAGELFF.

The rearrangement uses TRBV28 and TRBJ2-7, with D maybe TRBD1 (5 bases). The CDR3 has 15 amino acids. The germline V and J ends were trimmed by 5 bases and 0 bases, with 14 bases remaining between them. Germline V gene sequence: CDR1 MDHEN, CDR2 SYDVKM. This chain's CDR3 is CASSPRQRGSYEQYF. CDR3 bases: TGTGCCAGCAGTCCACGACAGCGAGGCTCCTACGAGCAGTACTTC.

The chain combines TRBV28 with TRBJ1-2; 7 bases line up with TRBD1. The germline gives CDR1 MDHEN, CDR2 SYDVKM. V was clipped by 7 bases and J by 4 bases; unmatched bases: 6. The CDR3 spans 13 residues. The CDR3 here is CASTLRGTYGYTF. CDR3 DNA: TGTGCCAGCACCCTCAGGGGGACCTATGGCTACACCTTC.

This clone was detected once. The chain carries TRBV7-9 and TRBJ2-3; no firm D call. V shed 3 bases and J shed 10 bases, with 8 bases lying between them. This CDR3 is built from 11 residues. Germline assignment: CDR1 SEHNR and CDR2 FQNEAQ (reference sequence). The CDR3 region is CASSFTGPQYF. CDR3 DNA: TGTGCCAGCAGCTTCACGGGTCCGCAGTATTTT. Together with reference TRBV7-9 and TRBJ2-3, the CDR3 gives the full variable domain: DTGVSQNPRHKITKRGQNVTFRCDPISEHNRLYWYRQTLGQGPEFLTYFQNEAQLEKSRLLSDRFSAERPKGSFSTLEIQRTEQGDSAMYLCASSFTGPQYFGPGTRLTVL.

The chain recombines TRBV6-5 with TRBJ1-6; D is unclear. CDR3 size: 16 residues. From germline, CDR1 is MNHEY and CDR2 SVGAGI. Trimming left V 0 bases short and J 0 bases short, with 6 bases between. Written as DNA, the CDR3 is TGTGCCAGCAGTTACTCGGGGAGCTCCTATAATTCACCCCTCCACTTT. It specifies CASSYSGSSYNSPLHF.

This CDR3 is CASSKSRVMGQGHSPLHF. The CDR3 coding sequence is TGTGCCAGCAGCAAATCTCGAGTAATGGGCCAGGGGCACTCACCCCTCCACTTT. The V gene is TRBV21-1, the J gene TRBJ1-6; the table gives TRBD1 as D, unverified against the DNA. TRBV21-1 is recorded as a pseudogene. This CDR3 contains 18 residues.

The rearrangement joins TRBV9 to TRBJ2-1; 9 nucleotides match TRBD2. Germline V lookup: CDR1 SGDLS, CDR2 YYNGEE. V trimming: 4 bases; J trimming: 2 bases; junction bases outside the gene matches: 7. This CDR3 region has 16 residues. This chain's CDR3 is CASSLSGSAAYNEQFF. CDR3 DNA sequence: TGTGCCAGCAGCCTTAGCGGGAGTGCCGCCTACAATGAGCAGTTCTTC.

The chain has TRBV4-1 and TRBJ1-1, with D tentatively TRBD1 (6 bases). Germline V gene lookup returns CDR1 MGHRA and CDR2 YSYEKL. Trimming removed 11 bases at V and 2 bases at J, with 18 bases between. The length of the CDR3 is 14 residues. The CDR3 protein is CAGSVDRHNTEAFF. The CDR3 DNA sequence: TGCGCCGGCTCAGTCGACAGGCATAACACTGAAGCTTTCTTT.

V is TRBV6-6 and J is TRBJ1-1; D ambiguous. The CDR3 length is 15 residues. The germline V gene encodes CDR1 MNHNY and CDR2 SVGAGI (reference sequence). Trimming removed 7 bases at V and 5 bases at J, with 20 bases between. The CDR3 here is CASNPRAVSRTEAFF. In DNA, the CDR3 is TGTGCCAGCAACCCCCGCGCGGTTTCGAGAACTGAAGCTTTCTTT.

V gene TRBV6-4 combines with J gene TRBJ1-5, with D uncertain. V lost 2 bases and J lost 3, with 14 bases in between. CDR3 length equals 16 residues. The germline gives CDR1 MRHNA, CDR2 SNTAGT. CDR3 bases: TGTGCCAGCAGTGACGAGTGCGGCATGACCAATCAGCCCCAGCATTTT. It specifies CASSDECGMTNQPQHF.